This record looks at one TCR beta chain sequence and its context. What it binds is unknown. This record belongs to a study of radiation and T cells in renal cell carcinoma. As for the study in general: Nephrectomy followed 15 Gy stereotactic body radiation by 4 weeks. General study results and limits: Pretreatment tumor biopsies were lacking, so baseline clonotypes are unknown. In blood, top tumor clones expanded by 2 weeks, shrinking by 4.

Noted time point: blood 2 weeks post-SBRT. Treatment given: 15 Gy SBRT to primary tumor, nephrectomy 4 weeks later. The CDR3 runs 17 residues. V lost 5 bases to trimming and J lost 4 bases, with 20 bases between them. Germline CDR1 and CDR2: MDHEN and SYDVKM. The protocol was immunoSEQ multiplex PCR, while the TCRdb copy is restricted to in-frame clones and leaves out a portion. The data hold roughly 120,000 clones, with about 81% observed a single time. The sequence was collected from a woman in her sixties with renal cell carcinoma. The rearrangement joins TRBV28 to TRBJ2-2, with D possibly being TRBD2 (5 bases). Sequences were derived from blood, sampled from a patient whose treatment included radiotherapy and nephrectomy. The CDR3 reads CASSKDRVQRVTGELFF. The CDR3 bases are TGTGCCAGCAGTAAAGATAGGGTCCAGAGGGTCACCGGGGAGCTGTTTTTT.